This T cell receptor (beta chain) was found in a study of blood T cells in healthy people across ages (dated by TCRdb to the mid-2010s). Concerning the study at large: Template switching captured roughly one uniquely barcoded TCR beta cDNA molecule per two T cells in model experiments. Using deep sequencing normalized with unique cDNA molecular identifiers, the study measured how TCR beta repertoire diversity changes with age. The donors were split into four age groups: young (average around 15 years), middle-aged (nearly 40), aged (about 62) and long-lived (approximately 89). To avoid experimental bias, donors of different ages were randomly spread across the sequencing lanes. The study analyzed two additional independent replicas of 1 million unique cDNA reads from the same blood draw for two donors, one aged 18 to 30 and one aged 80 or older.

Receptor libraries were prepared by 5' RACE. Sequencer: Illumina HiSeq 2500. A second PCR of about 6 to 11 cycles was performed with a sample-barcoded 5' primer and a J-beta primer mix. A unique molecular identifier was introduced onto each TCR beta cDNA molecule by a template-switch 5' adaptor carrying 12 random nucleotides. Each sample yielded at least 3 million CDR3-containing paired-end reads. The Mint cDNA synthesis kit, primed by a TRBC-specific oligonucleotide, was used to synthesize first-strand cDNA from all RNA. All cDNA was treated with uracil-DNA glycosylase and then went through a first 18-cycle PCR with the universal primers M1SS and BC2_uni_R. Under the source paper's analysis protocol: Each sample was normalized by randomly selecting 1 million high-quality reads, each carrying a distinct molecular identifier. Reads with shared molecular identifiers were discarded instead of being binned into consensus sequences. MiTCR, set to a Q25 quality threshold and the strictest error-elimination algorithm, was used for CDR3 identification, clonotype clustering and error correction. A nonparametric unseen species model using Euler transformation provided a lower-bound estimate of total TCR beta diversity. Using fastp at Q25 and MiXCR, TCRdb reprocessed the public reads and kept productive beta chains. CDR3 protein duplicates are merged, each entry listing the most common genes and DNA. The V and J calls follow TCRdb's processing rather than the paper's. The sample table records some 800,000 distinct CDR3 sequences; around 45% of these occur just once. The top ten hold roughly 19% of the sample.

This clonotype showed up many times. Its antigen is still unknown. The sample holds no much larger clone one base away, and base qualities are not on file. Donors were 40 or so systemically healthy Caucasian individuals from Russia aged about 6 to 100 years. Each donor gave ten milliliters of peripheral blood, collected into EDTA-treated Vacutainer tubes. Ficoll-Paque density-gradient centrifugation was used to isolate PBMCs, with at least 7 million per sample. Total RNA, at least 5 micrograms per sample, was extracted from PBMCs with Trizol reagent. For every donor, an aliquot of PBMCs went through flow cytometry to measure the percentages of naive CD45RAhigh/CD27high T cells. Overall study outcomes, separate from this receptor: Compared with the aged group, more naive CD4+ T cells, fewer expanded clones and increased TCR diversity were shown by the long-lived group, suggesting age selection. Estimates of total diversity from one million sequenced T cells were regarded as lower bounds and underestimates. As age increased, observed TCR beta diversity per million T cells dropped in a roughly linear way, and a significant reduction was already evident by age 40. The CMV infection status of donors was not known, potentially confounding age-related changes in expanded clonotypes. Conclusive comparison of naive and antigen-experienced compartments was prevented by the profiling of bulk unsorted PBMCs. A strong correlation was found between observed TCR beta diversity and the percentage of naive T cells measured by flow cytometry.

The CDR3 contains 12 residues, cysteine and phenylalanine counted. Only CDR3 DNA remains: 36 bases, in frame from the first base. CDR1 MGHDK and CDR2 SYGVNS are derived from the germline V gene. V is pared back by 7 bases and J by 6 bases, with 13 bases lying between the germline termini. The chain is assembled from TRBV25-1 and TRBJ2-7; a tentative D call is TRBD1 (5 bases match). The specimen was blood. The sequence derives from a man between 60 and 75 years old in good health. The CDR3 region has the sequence CASKKGQSEQYF. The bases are TGTGCCAGCAAGAAGGGGCAAAGCGAGCAGTACTTC.